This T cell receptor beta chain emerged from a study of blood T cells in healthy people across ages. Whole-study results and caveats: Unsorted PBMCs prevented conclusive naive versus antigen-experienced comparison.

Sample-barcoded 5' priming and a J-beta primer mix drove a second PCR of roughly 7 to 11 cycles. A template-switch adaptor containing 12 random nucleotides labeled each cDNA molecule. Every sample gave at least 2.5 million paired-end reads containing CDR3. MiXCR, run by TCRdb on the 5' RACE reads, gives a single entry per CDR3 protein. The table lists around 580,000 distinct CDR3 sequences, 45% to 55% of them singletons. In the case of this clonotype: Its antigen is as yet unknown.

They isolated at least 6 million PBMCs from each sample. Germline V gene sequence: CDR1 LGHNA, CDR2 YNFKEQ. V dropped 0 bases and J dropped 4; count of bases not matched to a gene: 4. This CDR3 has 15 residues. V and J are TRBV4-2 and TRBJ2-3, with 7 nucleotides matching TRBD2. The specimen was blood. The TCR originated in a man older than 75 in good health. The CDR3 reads CASSQEREHADTQYF. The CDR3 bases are TGTGCCAGCAGCCAAGAGCGGGAGCACGCAGATACGCAGTATTTT.